These 15 T cell receptor beta chains came from one sample sequenced in a study of blood T cell repertoires in COVID-19. Some clones are missing from TCRdb's copy, which holds only in-frame ones; the method was immunoSEQ multiplex PCR. Of 150,000 to 200,000 clones listed, 70% to 90% are singletons. Sequenced: peripheral blood. The receptors originated from a human donor in a cohort sampled during active COVID-19.

The rearrangement joins TRBV7-6 to TRBJ1-1; D gene ambiguous. Looked up from germline, CDR1 is SGHVS and CDR2 is FNYEAQ. This CDR3 region has 11 residues. Trimming stripped 3 bases from V and 5 bases from J, with 4 bases between. CDR3 region: CASSFRTEAFF. For the CDR3, the DNA is TGTGCCAGCAGCTTTCGGACTGAAGCTTTCTTT.

This clone was recorded once. The chain recombines TRBV19 with TRBJ2-5; D is perhaps TRBD1 (6 bases). The CDR3 is 13 amino acids. Per germline, CDR1 LNHDA and CDR2 SQIVND (reference sequence). The V gene lost 4 bases and the J gene lost 5 bases, with 11 bases spanning the gap. CDR3 loop: CASSKGGRETQYF. Here the CDR3 DNA reads TGTGCCAGTAGTAAAGGGGGTCGGGAGACCCAGTACTTC.

This chain links TRBV7-9 with TRBJ2-5; maybe TRBD2 (6 bases). V gave up 4 bases and J gave up 9 bases, with 18 bases separating them. The germline gives CDR1 SEHNR, CDR2 FQNEAQ (reference sequence). The CDR3 totals 14 residues. The CDR3 bases are TGTGCCAGCAGCTCCCCCGTTCAGGGCGGGGCCCAGTACTTC. It encodes CASSSPVQGGAQYF. The full variable domain, with the rest looked up from reference TRBV7-9 and TRBJ2-5, is DTGVSQNPRHKITKRGQNVTFRCDPISEHNRLYWYRQTLGQGPEFLTYFQNEAQLEKSRLLSDRFSAERPKGSFSTLEIQRTEQGDSAMYLCASSSPVQGGAQYFGPGTRLLVL.

The rearrangement links TRBV6-5 to TRBJ1-1; D is ambiguous. V dropped 2 bases and J dropped 9 bases, with 10 bases sitting between them. CDR3 size: 12 residues. Germline CDR1 MNHEY, CDR2 SVGAGI. The CDR3 reads CASSYRLGQAFF. CDR3 nucleotides: TGTGCCAGCAGTTACCGACTCGGTCAAGCTTTCTTT.

V and J are TRBV4-3 and TRBJ2-1, with TRBD2 identical over 10 bases. CDR1 LGHNA and CDR2 YSLEER come from the germline V gene. The CDR3 contains 18 residues. The ends lost 0 bases at V and 0 bases at J; junction bases unmatched: 5. The CDR3 sequence: CASSQEGLATSSYNEQFF. In DNA form, the CDR3 reads TGCGCCAGCAGCCAAGAGGGACTAGCGACTAGCTCCTACAATGAGCAGTTCTTC.

The chain uses TRBV6-5 and TRBJ1-4; D may be TRBD1 (5 bases). Germline CDR1 is MNHEY and CDR2 is SVGAGI. V gave up 5 bases and J gave up 7 bases, with 8 bases separating them. CDR3 size: 12 residues. The CDR3 nucleotides read TGTGCCAGCAGTCCGGGGGGTGAAAAACTGTTTTTT. Its protein is CASSPGGEKLFF.

This clone was observed at least ten times. The chain carries TRBV2 and TRBJ1-5; TRBD1 matches at 8 bases. CDR1 is SNHLY, CDR2 FYNNEI, per germline. Germline trimming cut 6 bases from V and 5 bases from J; bases unmatched to any gene: 6. There are 14 residues in the CDR3. The chain's CDR3 is CASSPGQGYQPQHF. In DNA form, the CDR3 reads TGTGCCAGCAGCCCCGGACAGGGCTATCAGCCCCAGCATTTT.

The chain employs TRBV18 and TRBJ1-4, with D unresolved. The CDR3 has 16 amino acids. Germline CDR1 KGHSH, CDR2 LQKENI. V lost 2 bases and J lost 3, with 13 bases in between. The CDR3 is CASSPIWEAANEKLFF. CDR3 sequence (DNA): TGTGCCAGCTCACCAATCTGGGAAGCGGCTAATGAAAAACTGTTTTTT. Full variable domain (outside the CDR3, taken from reference TRBV18 and TRBJ1-4): NAGVMQNPRHLVRRRGQEARLRCSPMKGHSHVYWYRQLPEEGLKFMVYLQKENIIDESGMPKERFSAEFPKEGPSILRIQQVVRGDSAAYFCASSPIWEAANEKLFFGSGTQLSVL.

The chain combines TRBV2 with TRBJ2-1; 7 bases are shared with TRBD2. Germline V gene sequence: CDR1 SNHLY, CDR2 FYNNEI. The trim removed 5 bases at V and 10 bases at J, leaving 14 bases unmatched. The CDR3 runs 15 residues. CDR3 sequence (DNA): TGTGCCAGCAGTCCTGGGGCGGGGGTCGCAGGGGAGCAGTTCTTC. Translating it yields CASSPGAGVAGEQFF.

V is TRBV7-9 and J is TRBJ2-7; 8 nucleotides match TRBD2. This CDR3 is built from 15 residues. The germline V gene has CDR1 SEHNR and CDR2 FQNEAQ (reference sequence). J was trimmed by 5 bases and V by 0 bases; bases with no gene match: 6. The CDR3 DNA sequence: TGTGCCAGCAGCTTAGCGATTAGCGGGAAACACGAGCAGTACTTC. This sequence encodes CASSLAISGKHEQYF. The entire variable domain, with the rest obtained from reference TRBV7-9 and TRBJ2-7, is as follows: DTGVSQNPRHKITKRGQNVTFRCDPISEHNRLYWYRQTLGQGPEFLTYFQNEAQLEKSRLLSDRFSAERPKGSFSTLEIQRTEQGDSAMYLCASSLAISGKHEQYFGPGTRLTVT.

The chain employs TRBV4-3 and TRBJ2-5; D remains ambiguous. V dropped 0 bases and J dropped 5 bases, with 7 bases sitting between them. Germline-derived CDR1 and CDR2 are LGHNA and YSLEER. The length of the CDR3 is 13 residues. The CDR3 DNA reads TGCGCCAGCAGCCAAGATTTACGGGAGACCCAGTACTTC. It encodes CASSQDLRETQYF.

The CDR3 DNA is TGTGCCAGCAGGCAGCCGGACTTGGGGAATTCACCCCTCCACTTT. It specifies CASRQPDLGNSPLHF. The rearrangement uses TRBV6-5 and TRBJ1-6; D ambiguous. This CDR3 region has 15 residues. Germline loops: CDR1 MNHEY, CDR2 SVGAGI. V lost 6 bases and J lost 7, with 16 bases in between.

In regard to this clone: The same CDR3 is also encoded by other DNA sequences in this sample. V gene TRBV10-1 combines with J gene TRBJ2-3; 14 nucleotides match TRBD2. The V segment lost 5 bases and the J segment 1 base; nucleotides outside the gene matches: 2. Germline V gene sequence: CDR1 WNHNN, CDR2 SYGVQD (reference sequence). This CDR3 comprises 16 residues. The DNA of the CDR3 is TGCGCCAGCAGTTTGGGACTAGCGGGAGGCACAGATACGCAGTATTTT. It codes for CASSLGLAGGTDTQYF.

This clone was seen a few times. This rearrangement joins TRBV12-3 or TRBV12-4 to TRBJ1-1; 7 bases are a match to TRBD1. The CDR3 spans 12 residues. The V and J ends lost 0 bases and 10 bases, in that order; junction bases with no gene match: 2. The CDR3 coding sequence is TGTGCCAGCAGTTTAGCAAACAGGGGAGCTTTCTTT. Amino acid sequence: CASSLANRGAFF.

This chain uses TRBV18 with TRBJ1-5; D uncertain. The ends were cut back, 3 bases at V and 1 base at J, with 13 bases in the middle. The germline V gene has CDR1 KGHSH and CDR2 LQKENI. The CDR3 runs 16 residues. In nucleotides, the CDR3 is TGTGCCAGCTCACCCGACCCAGGAAGCAGCAATCAGCCCCAGCATTTT. It translates to CASSPDPGSSNQPQHF. Combining the CDR3 with reference TRBV18 and TRBJ1-5 gives the whole variable domain NAGVMQNPRHLVRRRGQEARLRCSPMKGHSHVYWYRQLPEEGLKFMVYLQKENIIDESGMPKERFSAEFPKEGPSILRIQQVVRGDSAAYFCASSPDPGSSNQPQHFGDGTRLSIL.